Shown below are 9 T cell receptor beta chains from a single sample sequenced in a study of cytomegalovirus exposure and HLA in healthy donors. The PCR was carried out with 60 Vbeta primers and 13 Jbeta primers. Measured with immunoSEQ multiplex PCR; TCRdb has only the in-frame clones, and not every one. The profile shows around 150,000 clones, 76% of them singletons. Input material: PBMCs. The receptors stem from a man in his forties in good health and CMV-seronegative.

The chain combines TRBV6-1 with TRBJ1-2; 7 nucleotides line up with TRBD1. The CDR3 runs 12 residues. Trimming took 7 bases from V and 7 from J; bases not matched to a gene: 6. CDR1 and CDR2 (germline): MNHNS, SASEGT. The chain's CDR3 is CASKDRVAGYTF. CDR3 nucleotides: TGTGCCAGCAAAGACAGGGTGGCTGGCTACACCTTC.

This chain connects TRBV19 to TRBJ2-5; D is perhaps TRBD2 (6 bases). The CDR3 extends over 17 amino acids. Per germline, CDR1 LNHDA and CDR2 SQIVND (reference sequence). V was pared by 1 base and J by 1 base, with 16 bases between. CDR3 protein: CASSIGGSRGGQETQYF. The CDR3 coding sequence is TGTGCCAGTAGTATAGGGGGCAGCCGGGGAGGCCAAGAGACCCAGTACTTC.

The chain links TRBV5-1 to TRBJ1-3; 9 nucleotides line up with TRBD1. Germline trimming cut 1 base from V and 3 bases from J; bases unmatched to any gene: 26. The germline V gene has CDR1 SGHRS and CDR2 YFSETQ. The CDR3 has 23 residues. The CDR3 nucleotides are TGCGCCAGCAGCTTGAGACCAATCTGGATAACGGGACAGGGAGACAGTGGTGGAAACACCATATATTTT. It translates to CASSLRPIWITGQGDSGGNTIYF.

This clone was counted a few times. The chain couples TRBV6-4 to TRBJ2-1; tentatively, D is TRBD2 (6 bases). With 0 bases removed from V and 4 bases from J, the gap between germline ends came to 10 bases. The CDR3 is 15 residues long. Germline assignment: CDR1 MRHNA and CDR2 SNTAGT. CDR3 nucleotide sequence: TGTGCCAGCAGTGACTCTGCGGGATCTTACAATGAGCAGTTCTTC. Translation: CASSDSAGSYNEQFF.

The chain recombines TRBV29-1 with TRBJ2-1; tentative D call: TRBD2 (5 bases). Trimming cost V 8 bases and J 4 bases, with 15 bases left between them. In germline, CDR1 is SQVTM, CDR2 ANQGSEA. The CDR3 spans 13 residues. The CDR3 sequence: CSTLARDYNEQFF. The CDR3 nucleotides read TGCAGCACCTTAGCGAGAGATTACAATGAGCAGTTCTTC.

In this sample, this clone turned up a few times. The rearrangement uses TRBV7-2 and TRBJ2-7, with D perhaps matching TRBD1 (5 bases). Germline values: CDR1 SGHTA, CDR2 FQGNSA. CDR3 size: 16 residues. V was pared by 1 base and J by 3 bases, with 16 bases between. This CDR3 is CASSLDSAPRDYEQYF. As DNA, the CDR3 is TGTGCCAGCAGCTTAGACTCGGCACCCAGGGACTACGAGCAGTACTTC.

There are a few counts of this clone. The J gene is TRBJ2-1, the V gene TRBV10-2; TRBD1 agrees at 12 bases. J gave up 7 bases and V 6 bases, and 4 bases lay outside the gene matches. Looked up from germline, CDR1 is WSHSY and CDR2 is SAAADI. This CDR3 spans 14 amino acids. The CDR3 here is CASSLGQGANEQFF. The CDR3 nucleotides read TGCGCCAGCAGCTTGGGACAGGGGGCTAATGAGCAGTTCTTC.

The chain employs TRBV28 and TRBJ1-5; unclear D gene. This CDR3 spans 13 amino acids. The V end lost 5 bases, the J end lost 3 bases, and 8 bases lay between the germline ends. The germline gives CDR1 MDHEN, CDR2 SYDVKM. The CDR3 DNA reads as TGTGCCAGCAGTACGGGTACCAATCAGCCCCAGCATTTT. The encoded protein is CASSTGTNQPQHF.

Written as DNA, the CDR3 is TGTGCCAGCAGCACAACCCCCCTGGCGGCACTCTACGAGCAGTACTTC. This translates into CASSTTPLAALYEQYF. V gene TRBV11-3 combines with J gene TRBJ2-7; D unclear. Trimming removed 5 bases at V and 3 bases at J, with 20 bases between. The CDR3 runs to 16 residues. Germline CDR1 is SGHNT and CDR2 is YENEEA.